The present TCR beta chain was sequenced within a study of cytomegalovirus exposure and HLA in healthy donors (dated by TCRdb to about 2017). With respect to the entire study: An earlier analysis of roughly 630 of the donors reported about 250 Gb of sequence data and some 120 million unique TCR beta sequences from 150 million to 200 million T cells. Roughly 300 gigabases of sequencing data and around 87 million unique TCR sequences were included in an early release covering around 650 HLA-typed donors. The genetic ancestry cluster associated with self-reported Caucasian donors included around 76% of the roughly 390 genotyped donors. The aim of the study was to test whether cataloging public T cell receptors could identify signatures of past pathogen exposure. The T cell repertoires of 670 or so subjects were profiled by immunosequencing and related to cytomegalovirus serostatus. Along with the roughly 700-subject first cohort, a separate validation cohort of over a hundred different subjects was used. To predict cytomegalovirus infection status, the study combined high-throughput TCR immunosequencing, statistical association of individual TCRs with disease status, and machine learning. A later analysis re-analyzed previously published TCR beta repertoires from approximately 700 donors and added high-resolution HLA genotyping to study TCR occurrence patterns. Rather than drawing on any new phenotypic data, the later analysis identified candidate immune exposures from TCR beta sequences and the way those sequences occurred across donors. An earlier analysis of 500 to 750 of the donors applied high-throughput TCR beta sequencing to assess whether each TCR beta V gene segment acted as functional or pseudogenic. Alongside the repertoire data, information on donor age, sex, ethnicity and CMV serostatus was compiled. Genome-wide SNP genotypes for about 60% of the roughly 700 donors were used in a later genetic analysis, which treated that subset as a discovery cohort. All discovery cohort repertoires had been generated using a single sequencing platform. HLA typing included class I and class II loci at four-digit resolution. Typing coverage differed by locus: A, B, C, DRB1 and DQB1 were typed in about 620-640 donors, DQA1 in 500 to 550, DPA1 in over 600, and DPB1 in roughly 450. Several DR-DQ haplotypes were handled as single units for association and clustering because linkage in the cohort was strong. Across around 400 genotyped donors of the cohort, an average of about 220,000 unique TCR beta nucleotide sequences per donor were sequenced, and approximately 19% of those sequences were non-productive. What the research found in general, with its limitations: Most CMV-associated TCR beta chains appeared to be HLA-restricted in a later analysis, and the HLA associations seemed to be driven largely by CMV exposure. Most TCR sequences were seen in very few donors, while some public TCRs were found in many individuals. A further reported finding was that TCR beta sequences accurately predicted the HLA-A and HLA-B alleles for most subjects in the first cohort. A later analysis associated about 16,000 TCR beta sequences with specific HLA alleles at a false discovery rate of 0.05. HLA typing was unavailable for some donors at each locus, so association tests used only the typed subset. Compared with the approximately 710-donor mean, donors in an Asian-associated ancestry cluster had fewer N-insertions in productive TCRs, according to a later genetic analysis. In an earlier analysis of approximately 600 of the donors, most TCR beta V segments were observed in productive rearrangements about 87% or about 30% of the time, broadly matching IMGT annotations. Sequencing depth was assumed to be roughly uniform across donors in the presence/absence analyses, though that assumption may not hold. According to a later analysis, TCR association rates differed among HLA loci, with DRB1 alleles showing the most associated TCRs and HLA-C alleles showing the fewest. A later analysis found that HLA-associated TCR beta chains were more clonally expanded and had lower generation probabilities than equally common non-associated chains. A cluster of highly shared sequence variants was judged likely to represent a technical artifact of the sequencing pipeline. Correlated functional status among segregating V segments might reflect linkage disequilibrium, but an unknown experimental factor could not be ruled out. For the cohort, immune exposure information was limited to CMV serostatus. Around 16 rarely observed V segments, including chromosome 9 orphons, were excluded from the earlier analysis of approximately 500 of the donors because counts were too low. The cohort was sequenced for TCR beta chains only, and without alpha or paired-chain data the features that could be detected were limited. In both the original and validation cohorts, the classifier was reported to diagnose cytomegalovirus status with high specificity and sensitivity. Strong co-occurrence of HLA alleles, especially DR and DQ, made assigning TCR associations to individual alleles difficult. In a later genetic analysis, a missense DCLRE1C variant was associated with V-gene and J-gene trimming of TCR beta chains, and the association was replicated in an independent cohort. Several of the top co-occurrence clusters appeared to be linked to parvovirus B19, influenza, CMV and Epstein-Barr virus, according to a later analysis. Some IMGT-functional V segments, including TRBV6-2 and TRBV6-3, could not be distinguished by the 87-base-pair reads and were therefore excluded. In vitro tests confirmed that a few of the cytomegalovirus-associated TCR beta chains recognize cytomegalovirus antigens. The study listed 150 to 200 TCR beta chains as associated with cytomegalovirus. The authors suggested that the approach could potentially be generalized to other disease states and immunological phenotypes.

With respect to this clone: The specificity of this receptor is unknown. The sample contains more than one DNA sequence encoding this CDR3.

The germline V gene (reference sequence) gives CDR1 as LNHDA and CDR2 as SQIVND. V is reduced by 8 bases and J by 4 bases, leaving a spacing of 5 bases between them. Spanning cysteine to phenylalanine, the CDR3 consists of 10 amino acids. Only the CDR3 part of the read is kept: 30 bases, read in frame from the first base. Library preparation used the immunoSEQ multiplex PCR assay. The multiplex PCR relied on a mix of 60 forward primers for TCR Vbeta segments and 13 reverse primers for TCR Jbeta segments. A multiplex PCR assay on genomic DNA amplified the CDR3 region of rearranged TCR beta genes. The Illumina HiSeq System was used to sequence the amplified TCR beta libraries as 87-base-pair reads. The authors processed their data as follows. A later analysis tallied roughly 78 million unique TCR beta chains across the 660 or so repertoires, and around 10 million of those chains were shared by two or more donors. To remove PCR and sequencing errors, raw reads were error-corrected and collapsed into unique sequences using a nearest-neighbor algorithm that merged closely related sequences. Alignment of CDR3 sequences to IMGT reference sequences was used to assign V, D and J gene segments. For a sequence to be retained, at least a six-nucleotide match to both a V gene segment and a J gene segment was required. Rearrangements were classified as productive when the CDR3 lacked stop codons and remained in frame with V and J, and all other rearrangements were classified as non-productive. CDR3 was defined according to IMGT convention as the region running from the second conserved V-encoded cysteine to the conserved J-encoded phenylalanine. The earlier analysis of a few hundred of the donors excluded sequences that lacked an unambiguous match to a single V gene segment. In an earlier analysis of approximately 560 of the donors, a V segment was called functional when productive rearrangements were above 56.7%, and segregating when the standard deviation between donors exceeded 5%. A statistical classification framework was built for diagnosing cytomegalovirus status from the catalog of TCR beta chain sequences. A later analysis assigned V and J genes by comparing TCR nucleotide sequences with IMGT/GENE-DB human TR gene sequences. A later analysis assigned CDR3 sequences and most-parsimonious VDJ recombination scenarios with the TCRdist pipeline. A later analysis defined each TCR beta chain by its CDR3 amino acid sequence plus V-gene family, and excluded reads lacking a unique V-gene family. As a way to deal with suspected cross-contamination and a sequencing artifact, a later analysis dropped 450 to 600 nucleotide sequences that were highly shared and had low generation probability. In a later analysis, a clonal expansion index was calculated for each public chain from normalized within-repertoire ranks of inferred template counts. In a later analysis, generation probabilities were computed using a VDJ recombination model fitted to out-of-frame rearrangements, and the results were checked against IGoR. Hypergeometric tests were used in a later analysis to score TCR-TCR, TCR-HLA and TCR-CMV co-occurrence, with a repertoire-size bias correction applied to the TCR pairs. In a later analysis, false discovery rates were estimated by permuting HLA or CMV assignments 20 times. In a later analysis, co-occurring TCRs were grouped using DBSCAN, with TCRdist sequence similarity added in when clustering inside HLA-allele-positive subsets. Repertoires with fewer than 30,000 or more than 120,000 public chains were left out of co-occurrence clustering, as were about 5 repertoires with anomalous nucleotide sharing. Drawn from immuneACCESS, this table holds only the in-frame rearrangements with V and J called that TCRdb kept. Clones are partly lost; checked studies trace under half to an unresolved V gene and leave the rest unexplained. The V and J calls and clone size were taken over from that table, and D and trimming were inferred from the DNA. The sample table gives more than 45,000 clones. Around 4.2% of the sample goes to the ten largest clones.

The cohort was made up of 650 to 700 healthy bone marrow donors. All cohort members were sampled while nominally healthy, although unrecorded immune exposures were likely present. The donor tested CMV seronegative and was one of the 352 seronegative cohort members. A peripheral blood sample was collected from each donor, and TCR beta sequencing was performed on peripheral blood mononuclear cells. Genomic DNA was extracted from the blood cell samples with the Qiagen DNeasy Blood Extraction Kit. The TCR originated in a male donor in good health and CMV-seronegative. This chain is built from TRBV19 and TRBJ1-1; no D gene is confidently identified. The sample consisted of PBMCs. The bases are TGTGCCAGTTATCGCACTGAAGCTTTCTTT. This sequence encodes CASYRTEAFF. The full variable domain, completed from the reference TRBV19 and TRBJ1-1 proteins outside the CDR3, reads DGGITQSPKYLFRKEGQNVTLSCEQNLNHDAMYWYRQDPGQGLRLIYYSQIVNDFQKGDIAEGYSVSREKKESFPLTVTSAQKNPTAFYLCASYRTEAFFGQGTRLTVV.